A single sample is the source of the 6 T cell receptor beta chains below, sequenced in a study of T cells in Graves' hyperthyroidism and ophthalmopathy. Amplified TCR beta CDR3 regions derived from RNA transcripts. TCR CDR3 underwent first-round RT-PCR with the HTBI primer set. In TCRdb, the multiplex PCR reads were re-called with MiXCR into one record per CDR3 protein. Here the sample spans 700,000 to 850,000 distinct CDR3 sequences, 35% being singletons. The sample consisted of blood. Receptors were obtained from a woman aged 35 to 49 with Graves' hyperthyroidism.

Remarks on this clonotype: One base away lies a much larger clone, so this may be a sequencing read error. The chain has TRBV20-1 and TRBJ1-2, with TRBD1 matching over 8 bases. Germline V gene sequence: CDR1 DFQATT, CDR2 SNEGSKA (reference sequence). The CDR3 spans 13 residues. The V gene end was trimmed by 6 bases and the J gene end by 7 bases; junction bases not matched to a gene: 10. CDR3 amino acids: CSAAWTGRCGYTF. The DNA for the CDR3 is TGCAGTGCCGCCTGGACAGGGCGCTGTGGCTACACCTTC.

The chain joins TRBV2 to TRBJ1-5; D remains unclear. The germline V gene has CDR1 SNHLY and CDR2 FYNNEI. Deletions cut 5 bases from V and 11 bases from J, with 16 bases between. This CDR3 spans 13 amino acids. In DNA, the CDR3 is TGTGCCAGCAGTTTGGGCCCGGCAGGAGCCCAGCATTTT. It translates to CASSLGPAGAQHF.

This clonotype has more than one count but fewer than ten. The CDR3 bases are TGTGCCAGCAGCTCCAGCGGGGAGGCCTACGAGCAGTACTTC. It encodes CASSSSGEAYEQYF. The V call is TRBV7-2, the J call TRBJ2-7; TRBD2 aligns across 7 bases. Germline V gives CDR1 SGHTA, CDR2 FQGNSA. V shed 4 bases and J 2 bases; nucleotides not matched to a gene: 5. The length of the CDR3 is 14 residues.

The V call is TRBV7-9, the J call TRBJ1-4; tentatively, D is TRBD1 (5 bases). Trimming took off 8 bases at V and 8 bases at J, with 15 bases between the two ends. The CDR3 is 13 amino acids. The germline gives CDR1 SEHNR, CDR2 FQNEAQ (reference sequence). DNA for the CDR3: TGTGCCAGCCGCGGGGGGGATTGGGAAAAACTGTTTTTT. Encoded protein: CASRGGDWEKLFF. Variable domain in full (rest from reference TRBV7-9 and TRBJ1-4): DTGVSQNPRHKITKRGQNVTFRCDPISEHNRLYWYRQTLGQGPEFLTYFQNEAQLEKSRLLSDRFSAERPKGSFSTLEIQRTEQGDSAMYLCASRGGDWEKLFFGSGTQLSVL.

A single count supports this clonotype. The rearrangement links TRBV9 to TRBJ1-5; tentatively, D is TRBD1 (6 bases). CDR3 length equals 13 residues. V gave up 0 bases and J gave up 6 bases, with 7 bases separating them. Germline CDR1 is SGDLS and CDR2 is YYNGEE. The CDR3 sequence is CASSVEGGQPQHF. In DNA, the CDR3 is TGTGCCAGCAGCGTAGAAGGGGGTCAGCCCCAGCATTTT.

This clonotype was seen many times. This rearrangement joins TRBV19 to TRBJ1-2; D possibly corresponds to TRBD1 (5 bases). Trimming removed 5 bases at V and 8 bases at J, with 21 bases between. The CDR3 is 15 amino acids. Looked up from germline, CDR1 is LNHDA and CDR2 is SQIVND (reference sequence). The CDR3 coding sequence is TGTGCCAGTAGTCCTGGAGTAGGACCCTGGGACGGCTACACCTTC. Its protein is CASSPGVGPWDGYTF.